This T cell receptor (beta chain) is from a study of blood T cell repertoires in COVID-19. Study-level information: Acute and convalescent COVID-19 samples came from the United States, Italy and Spain. The cDNA or gDNA used as material had been derived from T cells, B-cell-depleted T cells, or PBMCs.

TCRdb's copy holds only in-frame clones and misses some; the assay was immunoSEQ multiplex PCR. The data contain roughly 110,000 clones, 89% of them singletons. V lost 4 bases to trimming and J lost 0 bases, with 13 bases between them. Germline lookup yields CDR1 SGHTS and CDR2 YDEGEE. The CDR3 contains 15 residues. The sample was peripheral blood. This clonotype originated in a middle-aged man with active or convalescent COVID-19. The rearrangement links TRBV5-8 to TRBJ1-1; no clear D. The CDR3 sequence is CASSRGSWVNTEAFF. The DNA for the CDR3 is TGTGCCAGCAGCCGGGGATCGTGGGTGAACACTGAAGCTTTCTTT. Full variable domain (outside the CDR3, taken from reference TRBV5-8 and TRBJ1-1): EAGVTQSPTHLIKTRGQQATLRCSPISGHTSVYWYQQALGLGLQFLLWYDEGEERNRGNFPPRFSGRQFPNYSSELNVNALELEDSALYLCASSRGSWVNTEAFFGQGTRLTVV.